This passage covers 23 T cell receptor beta chains from one sample sequenced in a study of T-cell reconstitution after alpha-beta-depleted transplantation in children. For TCRbeta, the library was prepared with unique molecular identifiers. MiXCR, applied by TCRdb to the PCR reads, yields one record per CDR3 protein. The sample includes a few hundred thousand distinct CDR3 sequences, 10% to 15% of them seen just once. The source was PBMCs, mostly from graft donor cells, collected 360 days after TCRalphabeta/CD19-depleted stem cell transplant. The source is a male patient younger than 18 who had a stem cell transplant for acute myeloid leukemia, so the T cells may come from the graft donor.

The table lists this clonotype with a count of one. The rearrangement uses TRBV9 and TRBJ1-2; unclear D gene. Trimming removed 0 bases at V and 6 bases at J, with 12 bases between. Germline-derived CDR1 and CDR2 are SGDLS and YYNGEE. This CDR3 comprises 14 residues. The CDR3 here is CASSVGGGDNGYTF. CDR3 sequence (DNA): TGTGCCAGCAGCGTAGGAGGAGGAGACAATGGCTACACCTTC.

The chain couples TRBV12-5 to TRBJ1-1, with D unresolved. The CDR3 extends over 17 amino acids. Germline CDR1 and CDR2: LGHNT and FRNRAP. The ends were cut back, 0 bases at V and 5 bases at J, with 19 bases in the middle. The CDR3 reads CASGLVHTSFGETEAFF. CDR3 DNA sequence: TGTGCTAGTGGTTTGGTACACACCTCCTTTGGGGAGACTGAAGCTTTCTTT.

The V and J genes are TRBV20-1 and TRBJ2-7; no clear D gene. In germline, CDR1 is DFQATT, CDR2 SNEGSKA (reference sequence). Trimming left V 3 bases short and J 0 bases short, with 12 bases between. CDR3 size: 14 residues. The CDR3 sequence: CSARGIPISYEQYF. CDR3 DNA: TGCAGTGCTAGGGGAATACCCATCTCCTACGAGCAGTACTTC.

This clonotype was seen more than once but under ten times. The genes are TRBV29-1 and TRBJ2-5; tentative D call: TRBD1 (6 bases). The germline V and J ends were trimmed by 6 bases and 2 bases, with 13 bases remaining between them. Germline loops: CDR1 SQVTM, CDR2 ANQGSEA. This CDR3 region has 13 residues. The CDR3 DNA reads TGCAGCGTCGTAAACAGGGTACAAGAGACCCAGTACTTC. The encoded protein is CSVVNRVQETQYF.

This clonotype was recorded at least ten times. The chain joins TRBV5-1 to TRBJ1-4, with 9 bases matching TRBD1. The trim removed 3 bases at V and 1 base at J, leaving 4 bases unmatched. The CDR3 has 16 residues. Germline V lookup: CDR1 SGHRS, CDR2 YFSETQ. The DNA for the CDR3 is TGCGCCAGCAGCTCGGACAGGGGAGGAACTAATGAAAAACTGTTTTTT. Translating it yields CASSSDRGGTNEKLFF.

This clonotype was observed at least ten times. The chain recombines TRBV7-2 with TRBJ1-1; D perhaps matches TRBD1 (6 bases). There are 14 residues in the CDR3. The V end lost 5 bases, the J end lost 3 bases, and 13 bases lay between the germline ends. Germline V gene data show CDR1 as SGHTA and CDR2 as FQGNSA. CDR3 protein: CASSVRQAYTEAFF. In DNA form, the CDR3 reads TGTGCCAGCAGCGTTCGACAGGCATACACTGAAGCTTTCTTT.

This chain uses TRBV7-6 with TRBJ1-6; D uncertain. The CDR3 is made up of 16 amino acids. V was shortened by 0 bases and J by 5 bases, with 11 bases between the two germline ends. Per the germline V gene, CDR1 is SGHVS and CDR2 is FNYEAQ. DNA of the CDR3: TGTGCCAGCAGCTTAGCGGCAATGGTTAATAATTCACCCCTCCACTTT. It yields the protein CASSLAAMVNNSPLHF.

J is TRBJ2-1 and V is TRBV20-1, with 10 nucleotides matching TRBD2. The length of the CDR3 is 15 residues. J gave up 1 base and V 3 bases, and 3 bases lay outside the gene matches. Germline assignment: CDR1 DFQATT and CDR2 SNEGSKA (reference sequence). The CDR3 reads CSARPSGGSYNEQFF. DNA for the CDR3: TGCAGTGCTAGGCCTAGCGGGGGTTCCTACAATGAGCAGTTCTTC.

This clonotype was seen a few times. The chain combines TRBV5-6 with TRBJ2-3; 7 nucleotides line up with TRBD2. The CDR3 sequence is 16 residues long. The V gene's germline CDR1 is SGHDT and CDR2 YYEEEE. Trimming cost V 0 bases and J 2 bases; bases outside gene matches: 6. CDR3 DNA: TGTGCCAGCAGCTTGGAGGGAGGGACCGCCACAGATACGCAGTATTTT. Protein product: CASSLEGGTATDTQYF. The full variable domain, rest sourced from reference TRBV5-6 and TRBJ2-3, is DAGVTQSPTHLIKTRGQQVTLRCSPKSGHDTVSWYQQALGQGPQFIFQYYEEEERQRGNFPDRFSGHQFPNYSSELNVNALLLGDSALYLCASSLEGGTATDTQYFGPGTRLTVL.

The table lists this clonotype with many counts. The V and J genes are TRBV12-3 or TRBV12-4 and TRBJ2-3; a possible D gene is TRBD1 (6 bases). The CDR3 extends over 13 amino acids. V shed 8 bases and J shed 3 bases, with 12 bases lying between them. The CDR3 DNA is TGTGCCAGCGGGGTGGGGACAACAGATACGCAGTATTTT. It translates to CASGVGTTDTQYF.

There are a few counts of this clonotype. The chain employs TRBV7-2 and TRBJ2-3; D is uncertain. The germline V gene encodes CDR1 SGHTA and CDR2 FQGNSA. There are 15 residues in the CDR3. V lost 5 bases to trimming and J lost 0 bases, with 12 bases between them. The CDR3 loop reads CASSPTDLSTDTQYF. The DNA of the CDR3 is TGTGCCAGCAGCCCAACCGACCTCAGCACAGATACGCAGTATTTT.

This clonotype was seen more than once but under ten times. The chain uses TRBV20-1 and TRBJ2-7; TRBD2 aligns across 9 bases. Germline V gives CDR1 DFQATT, CDR2 SNEGSKA (reference sequence). The CDR3 has 13 amino acids. Trimming removed 7 bases from V and 2 bases from J; junction bases left unmatched: 6. The CDR3 here is CSVAGGFAYEQYF. Written as DNA, the CDR3 is TGCAGTGTGGCGGGAGGGTTTGCCTACGAGCAGTACTTC.

The genes are TRBV7-2 and TRBJ1-1; D is undetermined. V lost 1 base and J 1 base, leaving 13 bases between the germline ends. This CDR3 contains 16 residues. The germline CDR1 and CDR2 sequences are SGHTA and FQGNSA. The CDR3 here is CASSLVGGGWNTEAFF. CDR3 sequence (DNA): TGTGCCAGCAGCTTAGTTGGAGGCGGATGGAACACTGAAGCTTTCTTT.

Turning to this clonotype: Lacking the conserved final phenylalanine or tryptophan, this CDR3 likely reflects a read error. The chain combines TRBV20-1 with TRBJ2-1, with 9 bases lining up with TRBD2. This CDR3 has 14 amino acids. Germline V lookup: CDR1 DFQATT, CDR2 SNEGSKA (reference sequence). V shed 2 bases and J 2 bases; nucleotides not matched to a gene: 1. The CDR3 bases are TGCAGTGCTAGACTAGCGGGAACCTACAATGAGCAGTTCTAC. The encoded protein is CSARLAGTYNEQFY.

This chain links TRBV6-5 with TRBJ1-1; D is undetermined. The CDR3 runs to 14 residues. V was shortened by 8 bases and J by 3 bases, with 16 bases between the two germline ends. CDR1 is MNHEY, CDR2 SVGAGI, per germline. The CDR3 protein is CASQDNHLDTEAFF. CDR3 DNA sequence: TGTGCCAGCCAGGATAACCATTTGGACACTGAAGCTTTCTTT.

The chain is built from TRBV4-3 and TRBJ2-1; the D gene is possibly TRBD1 (7 bases). Trimming left V 3 bases short and J 2 bases short, with 17 bases between. CDR1 LGHNA and CDR2 YSLEER come from the germline V gene. The CDR3 contains 17 residues. CDR3 amino acids: CASSHLWGDSAYNEQFF. CDR3 DNA: TGCGCCAGCAGCCACCTCTGGGGGGACAGCGCCTACAATGAGCAGTTCTTC.

The V and J genes are TRBV7-8 and TRBJ1-1, with D uncertain. Trimming cost V 5 bases and J 0 bases, with 10 bases left between them. CDR3 length equals 14 residues. From germline, CDR1 is SGHVS and CDR2 FQNEAQ. The CDR3 is CASSPGVMNTEAFF. Here the CDR3 DNA reads TGTGCCAGCAGCCCGGGAGTCATGAACACTGAAGCTTTCTTT. The whole variable domain, filled in from reference TRBV7-8 and TRBJ1-1, reads GAGVSQSPRYKVAKRGQDVALRCDPISGHVSLFWYQQALGQGPEFLTYFQNEAQLDKSGLPSDRFFAERPEGSVSTLKIQRTQQEDSAVYLCASSPGVMNTEAFFGQGTRLTVV.

This clonotype turned up a few times. V and J are TRBV20-1 and TRBJ2-5; no definite D call. This CDR3 is built from 15 residues. In germline, CDR1 is DFQATT, CDR2 SNEGSKA (reference sequence). V was shortened by 6 bases and J by 2 bases, with 19 bases between the two germline ends. The chain's CDR3 is CSAPPPPLLQETQYF. Written as DNA, the CDR3 is TGCAGTGCCCCACCGCCTCCCCTGTTGCAAGAGACCCAGTACTTC.

The chain carries TRBV7-2 and TRBJ2-6; TRBD1 matches at 7 bases. There are 17 residues in the CDR3. V lost 4 bases to trimming and J lost 2 bases; unmatched junction nucleotides: 8. Germline V gives CDR1 SGHTA, CDR2 FQGNSA. CDR3 in DNA: TGTGCCAGCAGCTCGAGGGGCAGGGGGACTGGGGCCAACGTCCTGACTTTC. As protein: CASSSRGRGTGANVLTF.

This clonotype occurred a few times. CDR3 protein: CASSIKGTHLYQETQYF. CDR3 coding DNA: TGTGCCAGCAGCATCAAAGGGACTCACTTGTACCAAGAGACCCAGTACTTC. The chain has TRBV28 and TRBJ2-5, with D maybe TRBD2 (6 bases). CDR3 length equals 17 residues. Between the trimmed V and J ends, which lost 6 bases and 0 bases, there was a span of 20 bases. Germline lookup yields CDR1 MDHEN and CDR2 SYDVKM. Full variable domain (rest looked up from reference TRBV28 and TRBJ2-5): DVKVTQSSRYLVKRTGEKVFLECVQDMDHENMFWYRQDPGLGLRLIYFSYDVKMKEKGDIPEGYSVSREKKERFSLILESASTNQTSMYLCASSIKGTHLYQETQYFGPGTRLLVL.

At least ten counts were recorded for this clonotype. The rearrangement uses TRBV27 and TRBJ2-1, with 9 bases aligning to TRBD1. V trimming: 3 bases; J trimming: 0 bases; junction bases outside the gene matches: 21. The CDR3 extends over 22 amino acids. Germline CDR1 MNHEY, CDR2 SMNVEV (reference sequence). The CDR3 sequence is CASSFNLFRDRVIGTSYNEQFF. CDR3 DNA sequence: TGTGCCAGCAGTTTTAACCTATTCCGGGACAGGGTAATCGGGACCTCCTACAATGAGCAGTTCTTC.

In its sample, this clonotype was seen a few times. The J gene is TRBJ2-4, the V gene TRBV5-1; 9 nucleotides align to TRBD1. The germline V gene encodes CDR1 SGHRS and CDR2 YFSETQ. The length of the CDR3 is 14 residues. Losses at the gene ends were 0 bases for V and 8 bases for J; bases not matched to a gene: 3. Here the CDR3 reads CASSLGGQGYIQYF. In DNA, the CDR3 is TGCGCCAGCAGCTTGGGAGGACAGGGGTACATTCAGTACTTC.

This clonotype has a count of ten or more. The chain recombines TRBV12-3 or TRBV12-4 with TRBJ1-5; 9 bases agree with TRBD1. J lost 4 bases, V lost 5 bases, and 6 bases had no gene match. This CDR3 is 15 amino acids long. The chain's CDR3 is CASSTRDRVNQPQHF. The CDR3 DNA sequence: TGTGCCAGCAGTACTAGGGACAGGGTAAATCAGCCCCAGCATTTT.